The entry that follows covers one T cell receptor (beta chain) sequence. What it binds is not known. The assay was immunoSEQ multiplex PCR, and TCRdb's table has in-frame clones only and misses some. The data show 80,000 or so clones, with 78% seen just once and approximately 3.8% held by the top ten. V shed 5 bases and J shed 9 bases, with 14 bases lying between them. From germline, CDR1 is SGHNT and CDR2 YENEEA. The CDR3 totals 14 residues. People whose metastatic non-small-cell lung cancer was chemo-refractory got focal radiation along with CTLA-4 blockade by ipilimumab. The sample is drawn from a study of radiotherapy plus CTLA-4 blockade in lung cancer. General study points: In blood, after radiotherapy plus ipilimumab, tumor-derived TCR clones expanded.

The source is a human donor with non-small cell lung cancer who had a partial response to radiotherapy plus ipilimumab. Some clones in this sample may be carry-over from other donors' samples. The V gene is TRBV11-3, the J gene TRBJ1-6; possibly TRBD1 for D (5 bases). The sample here was peripheral blood, taken from a patient treated with radiotherapy plus ipilimumab. This chain's CDR3 is CASSRQGGSSPLHF. The CDR3 DNA reads as TGTGCCAGCAGCCGGCAGGGAGGATCTTCACCCCTCCACTTT.